The entry that follows covers one T cell receptor (beta chain) sequence. This specimen belongs to a study of blood T cell repertoires in COVID-19. At the level of the study: Sites across the United States, Italy and Spain contributed samples from acute and convalescent COVID-19. PBMCs, B-cell-depleted T cells, or T cells provided the cDNA or gDNA that made up the material.

Original handling: By means of reference gene primer amplification, nucleated cell counts were estimated. The data were produced by immunoSEQ multiplex PCR, yet TCRdb's version contains in-frame clones alone and is incomplete. For V, J and clone size, that table is used; D and trimming come from the DNA. The sample includes about 91,000 clones, about 86% seen only once; the top ten take roughly 8.3%. This sequence originates from a woman in her 70s with acute or convalescent COVID-19. Sequences were obtained from peripheral blood.

The CDR3: CASRSPVGNEQFF. The CDR3 DNA follows: TGTGCCAGCCGGAGCCCGGTGGGCAATGAGCAGTTCTTC. The chain is built from TRBV5-4 and TRBJ2-1; D is unresolved. From germline, CDR1 is SGHNT and CDR2 YYREEE (reference sequence). Trimming took off 7 bases at V and 6 bases at J, with 14 bases between the two ends. The CDR3 spans 13 residues.